These T cell receptor beta chains were read from a single sample in a study of blood T cell repertoires in COVID-19. TCRdb's table, derived via immunoSEQ multiplex PCR, lists solely in-frame clones and lacks some. The table records approximately 180,000 clones, 88% of them present only once. Input material: peripheral blood. These TCRs come from a man aged 35-49 years with active or convalescent COVID-19. Each CDR3 is given with its conserved first and last residue.

J	V	CDR3
TRBJ1-5	TRBV5-5	CASSLGRDYSNQPQHF
TRBJ2-7	TRBV6-6	CASSYRDRDVYEQYF
TRBJ1-5	TRBV2	CASSAVVNGNQPQHF
TRBJ1-4	TRBV28	CASRTGATNEKLFF
TRBJ1-2	TRBV6-1	CASSDRSGQGNYGYTF
TRBJ1-1	TRBV5-4	CASSLTGVVNTEAFF
TRBJ2-1	TRBV5-1	CASSMDAGAGEQFF
TRBJ1-1	TRBV2	CASSDGSRAEAFF
TRBJ1-6	TRBV11-2	CASSAIGQGVNSPLHF
TRBJ1-2	TRBV5-1	CASSLAGTGSWFDGYTF
TRBJ2-4	TRBV2	CASSEGQIAKNIQYF
TRBJ2-7	TRBV27	CASSSPGTSVNEQYF
TRBJ2-7	TRBV10-3	CAISGLDRGVSYEQYF
TRBJ1-2	TRBV6-6	CASSQYETGVYGYTF
TRBJ1-6	TRBV7-2	CASSSGQGYNSPLHF
TRBJ2-2	TRBV5-1	CASSLIGQGASGELFF
TRBJ2-7	TRBV7-2	CASSRTGSWLDEQYF
TRBJ1-1	TRBV6-6	CASNRFQGGEAFF
TRBJ1-2	TRBV9	CASSVADYYGYTF
TRBJ1-2	TRBV6-5	CASRASTGNYGYTF
TRBJ1-4	TRBV6-1	CASSEATGTRLFF
TRBJ2-1	TRBV7-2	CASSLGVGTSGSNEQFF
TRBJ2-1	TRBV27	CASSPIVGGWYNEQFF
TRBJ2-1	TRBV28	CASSSPGRNEQFF
TRBJ1-2	TRBV28	CASSETVSYGYTF
TRBJ2-5	TRBV10-3	CAISDDRGVETQYF
TRBJ2-3	TRBV27	CASAAADTQYF
TRBJ1-2	TRBV3-1/TRBV3-2	CASSQDQGQYYGYTF
TRBJ2-5	TRBV18	CASSPGGGEETQYF
TRBJ1-4	TRBV30	CAWCVGQGYNEKLFF
TRBJ2-1	TRBV2	CASSLGTHYNEQFF
TRBJ2-7	TRBV3-1/TRBV3-2	CASSQDRVGEQYF
TRBJ2-7	TRBV28	CAGGTASYEQYF
TRBJ2-7	TRBV7-9	CASSSNPGQAAYEQYF
TRBJ1-3	TRBV5-6	CASRFGTAGNTIYF